The clone carrying this T cell receptor beta chain was counted once. In the original workflow: Scientists estimated how many nucleated cells there were by amplifying reference gene primers. TCRdb's copy holds only in-frame clones and misses some; the assay was immunoSEQ multiplex PCR. V, J and clone size were drawn from that table, and D and trimming were deduced from the DNA. The sample lists around 150,000 clones, 85% seen once, with less than 3.5% in the top ten. This record belongs to a study of blood T cell repertoires in COVID-19. Study context: There were acute and convalescent COVID-19 samples, and they came from the United States, Italy and Spain. The cDNA or gDNA used as material had been derived from T cells, B-cell-depleted T cells, or PBMCs.

The CDR3 is 16 residues long. Germline V gives CDR1 MGHDK, CDR2 SYGVNS. Trimming removed 7 bases from V and 9 bases from J; junction bases left unmatched: 15. The sequencing input was peripheral blood. The chain recombines TRBV25-1 with TRBJ1-6; 7 bases match TRBD1. This TCR was recovered from a human donor with acute or convalescent COVID-19. The donor label of this sample is uncertain. CDR3 protein: CASTSPFDRVGSPLHF. Here the CDR3 DNA reads TGTGCCAGCACGTCACCCTTCGACAGGGTTGGTTCACCCCTCCACTTT.